This TCR beta chain was observed in a study of cytomegalovirus exposure and HLA in healthy donors. At the level of the study: Both the 120 validation repertoires and the roughly 700 first-cohort repertoires used the same platform, as reported by a later analysis. Study-level findings and limits: As was reported, the classifier diagnosed cytomegalovirus status with high specificity and sensitivity. Cytomegalovirus association was listed for 170 or so TCR beta chains.

With respect to this clone: Its target is not known.

The trim removed 6 bases at V and 8 bases at J, leaving 9 bases unmatched. This CDR3 has 13 residues. The germline gives CDR1 GTSNPN, CDR2 SVGIG (reference sequence). Sequencing used immunoSEQ multiplex PCR; TCRdb keeps in-frame clones, though not all of them. The sample shows over 150,000 clones, under 90% of them seen only once. From the approximately 120-subject validation cohort, which was separate from the roughly 700-subject first cohort, the donors were drawn. The chain combines TRBV30 with TRBJ1-4; TRBD1 matches at 7 bases. The receptor was derived from a woman under 30 in good health and CMV-seropositive. Material: PBMCs. In DNA form, the CDR3 reads TGTGCCTGCAAAGACAGGGTGTGGGAAAAACTGTTTTTT. It yields the protein CACKDRVWEKLFF.